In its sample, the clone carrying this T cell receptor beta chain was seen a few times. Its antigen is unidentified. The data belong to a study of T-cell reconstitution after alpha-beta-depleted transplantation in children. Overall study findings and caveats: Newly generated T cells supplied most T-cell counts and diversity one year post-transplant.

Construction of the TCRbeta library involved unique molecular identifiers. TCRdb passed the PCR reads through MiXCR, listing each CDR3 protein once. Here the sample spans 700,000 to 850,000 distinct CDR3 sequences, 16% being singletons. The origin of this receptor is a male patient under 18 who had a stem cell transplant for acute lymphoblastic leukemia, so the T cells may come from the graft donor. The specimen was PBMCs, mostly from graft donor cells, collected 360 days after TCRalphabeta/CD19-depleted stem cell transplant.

CDR3 nucleotides: TGCGCCAGCAGCAGATATCACCAAGAGACCCAGTACTTC. This sequence encodes CASSRYHQETQYF. This chain uses TRBV5-1 with TRBJ2-5; no definite D call. The CDR3 consists of 13 residues. The V gene lost 4 bases and the J gene lost 0 bases, with 7 bases spanning the gap. Germline lookup yields CDR1 SGHRS and CDR2 YFSETQ.